What follows describes a single T cell receptor beta chain. Its specificity is not known. With 5 bases removed from V and 5 bases from J, the gap between germline ends came to 15 bases. CDR3 length: 15 residues. Germline CDR1 reads LGHNT; CDR2 reads FRNRAP. These data are taken from a study of T cell responses to AZD1222 COVID-19 vaccine. Study background: Second-dose intervals of approximately 4 or approximately 12 weeks were pooled. Study outcomes and limitations: Nearly half of spike-specific TCRs reportedly target unmutated variant regions. Donors were largely white British and mainly female; clonal diversity was possibly underestimated. Repertoires were sampled only after the peak T cell response.

TCRdb keeps only in-frame clones here, not all; method: immunoSEQ multiplex PCR. The repertoire holds under 140,000 clones, with 80% to 95% as singletons. The sequence derives from an adult in good health. The chain uses TRBV12-5 and TRBJ2-2, with D perhaps TRBD1 (6 bases). This material consisted of peripheral blood, taken on day 0 of AZD1222 vaccination. The CDR3 nucleotides are TGTGCTAGTGGTAAACAGGGCATCGGGACCGGGGAGCTGTTTTTT. This sequence encodes CASGKQGIGTGELFF.